This paragraph covers one TCR beta chain sequence. Its target is unknown. The germline V gene has CDR1 SQVTM and CDR2 ANQGSEA. V lost 7 bases to trimming and J lost 5 bases; unmatched junction nucleotides: 7. This CDR3 spans 13 amino acids. Positively selected by magnetic beads, CD4+ and CD8+ cells were purity-checked by flow cytometry. Sequencing was performed with immunoSEQ multiplex PCR; in TCRdb, only in-frame clones are kept and a portion is missing. Of about 18,000 clones listed, over 60% are singletons. These data belong to a study of somatic mutations in cytotoxic T cells in rheumatoid arthritis. Points from the study as a whole: Nobody had found out which antigens the expanded CD8+ clones targeted. Some patients, about an eighth of the roughly 60, had a largest CD8+ clone that exceeded 20% of CD8+ cells.

The sample consisted of CD8+ T cells sorted from blood. The chain has TRBV29-1 and TRBJ2-1, with 8 positions matching TRBD2. The TCR comes from an adult with rheumatoid arthritis. CDR3 nucleotide sequence: TGCAGCGCGGGGCTAGCGGGTGACAATGAGCAGTTCTTC. Amino acid sequence: CSAGLAGDNEQFF.